The 15 T cell receptor beta chains below all came from one sample that was sequenced in a study of CD8 T cells in ankylosing spondylitis. TCRdb reanalysed the 5' RACE reads using MiXCR and keeps one entry per CDR3 protein. The table records 670,000 or so distinct CDR3 sequences, around 17% of them present only once. Study results and caveats: What seemed typical of ankylosing spondylitis blood was a TCR beta motif built from several highly homologous variants.

Their recognized antigens are unknown. Material: blood, either unsorted or a sorted T cell fraction (not recorded which). The receptors shown here come from a male donor with ankylosing spondylitis.

This chain links TRBV5-1 with TRBJ2-1; the match to TRBD2 covers 8 bases. This CDR3 contains 18 residues. Germline V CDR1 and CDR2: SGHRS, YFSETQ. Germline trimming cut 4 bases from V and 2 bases from J; bases unmatched to any gene: 14. The chain's CDR3 is CASSLDVGGAPPYNEQFF. CDR3 DNA: TGCGCCAGCAGCCTTGATGTCGGGGGGGCACCGCCCTACAATGAGCAGTTCTTC.

This clonotype was recorded a few times. V gene TRBV29-1 combines with J gene TRBJ1-1, with a possible D match to TRBD1 (5 bases). Germline CDR1 is SQVTM and CDR2 is ANQGSEA. CDR3 length equals 12 residues. V was trimmed by 7 bases and J by 2 bases, leaving 11 bases between them. The CDR3 DNA reads TGCAGCGGGACAACAGGTAACACTGAAGCTTTCTTT. It is translated as CSGTTGNTEAFF.

This clonotype came up many times. The genes are TRBV12-3 or TRBV12-4 and TRBJ2-7; 8 positions agree with TRBD1. The CDR3 extends over 12 amino acids. The ends lost 8 bases at V and 3 bases at J; junction bases unmatched: 3. The CDR3 bases are TGTGCCAGCGGCACAGGGGGCTACGAGCAGTACTTC. Protein sequence: CASGTGGYEQYF.

J is TRBJ2-3 and V is TRBV23-1; weak D call: TRBD2 (6 bases). TRBV23-1 is filed as an ORF, its function uncertain. This CDR3 contains 18 residues. V dropped 3 bases and J dropped 4 bases, with 23 bases sitting between them. CDR3 region: CASSQSSRLVNGSDTQYF. CDR3 DNA sequence: TGCGCCAGCAGTCAGTCTAGCCGACTAGTCAACGGGTCAGATACGCAGTATTTT.

A few counts support this clonotype. This chain uses TRBV7-2 with TRBJ2-7; D gene ambiguous. The V gene's germline CDR1 is SGHTA and CDR2 FQGNSA. CDR3 length: 13 amino acids. Trimming left V 4 bases short and J 3 bases short, with 10 bases between. In DNA, the CDR3 is TGTGCCAGCAGCTCCCCCCACAGCTACGAGCAGTACTTC. It is translated as CASSSPHSYEQYF.

The genes are TRBV4-1 and TRBJ2-2; D call uncertain. The ends were cut back, 0 bases at V and 5 bases at J, with 10 bases in the middle. Per germline, CDR1 MGHRA and CDR2 YSYEKL. This CDR3 has 15 amino acids. CDR3 sequence reads: CASSQENLQTGELFF. The CDR3 DNA reads as TGCGCCAGCAGCCAAGAAAACTTACAGACCGGGGAGCTGTTTTTT.

The J gene is TRBJ1-3, the V gene TRBV7-9; perhaps TRBD1 as D (5 bases). V lost 6 bases and J lost 2, with 14 bases in between. The CDR3 loop spans 15 amino acids. Germline V CDR1 and CDR2: SEHNR, FQNEAQ (reference sequence). The CDR3, as DNA: TGTGCCAGCAGTCGATCGGGGGGTGCTGGAAACACCATATATTTT. This translates into CASSRSGGAGNTIYF.

In this sample, this clonotype turned up a few times. The V and J genes are TRBV7-9 and TRBJ2-7, with 7 bases matching TRBD2. J was trimmed by 5 bases and V by 0 bases; bases with no gene match: 1. The CDR3 loop spans 13 amino acids. Per germline, CDR1 SEHNR and CDR2 FQNEAQ (reference sequence). The CDR3 spells CASSLALADEQYF. In DNA, the CDR3 is TGTGCCAGCAGCTTAGCGCTAGCGGACGAGCAGTACTTC.

This chain joins TRBV6-5 and TRBJ2-4, with 9 bases fitting TRBD2. Germline V gene data show CDR1 as MNHEY and CDR2 as SVGAGI. The J segment lost 5 bases and the V segment lost 4 bases, leaving 9 bases of the junction unmatched. CDR3 length equals 16 residues. In DNA, the CDR3 is TGTGCCAGCAGTTCCGGACTAGCGTCAAGGGAAAACATTCAGTACTTC. This codes for CASSSGLASRENIQYF.

The rearrangement uses TRBV20-1 and TRBJ2-1, with D perhaps TRBD1 or TRBD2 (5 bases each). From germline, CDR1 is DFQATT and CDR2 SNEGSKA (reference sequence). The germline V and J ends were trimmed by 1 base and 6 bases, with 16 bases remaining between them. This CDR3 is 15 amino acids long. CDR3 residues: CSARGWLGELNEQFF. The CDR3 coding sequence is TGCAGTGCTAGAGGTTGGTTAGGGGAGCTCAATGAGCAGTTCTTC.

This clonotype was seen only a few times. The genes are TRBV5-1 and TRBJ2-7; 10 bases are shared with TRBD2. Germline-derived CDR1 and CDR2 are SGHRS and YFSETQ. There are 16 residues in the CDR3. The J segment lost 2 bases and the V segment lost 5 bases, leaving 10 bases of the junction unmatched. The CDR3 reads CASRPRLAGSAYEQYF. The DNA for the CDR3 is TGCGCCAGCAGACCAAGACTAGCGGGTTCCGCCTACGAGCAGTACTTC.

The chain is built from TRBV7-9 and TRBJ2-2; D assignment may be TRBD1 or TRBD2 (5 bases each). Germline assignment: CDR1 SEHNR and CDR2 FQNEAQ (reference sequence). This CDR3 comprises 12 residues. V was trimmed by 5 bases and J by 6 bases, leaving 7 bases between them. CDR3: CASSRGAGELFF. The CDR3 DNA follows: TGTGCCAGCAGCCGAGGGGCCGGGGAGCTGTTTTTT.

The J gene is TRBJ2-3, the V gene TRBV7-8; 9 nucleotides agree with TRBD2. The CDR3 extends over 13 amino acids. Germline assignment: CDR1 SGHVS and CDR2 FQNEAQ. With V trimmed by 8 bases and J by 4 bases, 4 bases remained unmatched. CDR3: CASRGRAPDTQYF. The DNA for the CDR3 is TGTGCCAGCCGCGGGAGGGCGCCAGATACGCAGTATTTT.

The J gene is TRBJ2-7, the V gene TRBV7-8; no firm D call. CDR3 length: 11 amino acids. Germline CDR1 reads SGHVS; CDR2 reads FQNEAQ. V was clipped by 5 bases and J by 6 bases, with 8 bases between them. CDR3: CASSTTAEQYF. Here the CDR3 DNA reads TGTGCCAGCAGCACAACAGCCGAGCAGTACTTC.

V and J are TRBV6-5 and TRBJ2-5; TRBD1 might be the D (6 bases). CDR3 length: 16 residues. Between the trimmed V and J ends, which lost 4 bases and 5 bases, there was a span of 20 bases. Germline CDR1 reads MNHEY; CDR2 reads SVGAGI. This chain's CDR3 is CASSWQGLNPRETQYF. As DNA, the CDR3 is TGTGCCAGCAGTTGGCAGGGGTTGAACCCCAGGGAGACCCAGTACTTC.